This T cell receptor beta chain is from a study of blood T cell repertoires in COVID-19. This CDR3 comprises 14 residues. Looked up from germline, CDR1 is MDHEN and CDR2 is SYDVKM. Losses at the gene ends were 6 bases for V and 10 bases for J; bases not matched to a gene: 5. Measured with immunoSEQ multiplex PCR; TCRdb has only the in-frame clones, and not every one. This table holds 300,000 to 350,000 clones, roughly 86% found once. This TCR came from a man in his thirties or forties with COVID-19, enrolled during active disease. The genes are TRBV28 and TRBJ1-6; the match to TRBD1 covers 11 bases. The sequenced sample was peripheral blood. The CDR3 region has the DNA TGTGCCAGCAGGCCGGGACAGGGGGGCTCACCCCTCCACTTT. This translates into CASRPGQGGSPLHF.